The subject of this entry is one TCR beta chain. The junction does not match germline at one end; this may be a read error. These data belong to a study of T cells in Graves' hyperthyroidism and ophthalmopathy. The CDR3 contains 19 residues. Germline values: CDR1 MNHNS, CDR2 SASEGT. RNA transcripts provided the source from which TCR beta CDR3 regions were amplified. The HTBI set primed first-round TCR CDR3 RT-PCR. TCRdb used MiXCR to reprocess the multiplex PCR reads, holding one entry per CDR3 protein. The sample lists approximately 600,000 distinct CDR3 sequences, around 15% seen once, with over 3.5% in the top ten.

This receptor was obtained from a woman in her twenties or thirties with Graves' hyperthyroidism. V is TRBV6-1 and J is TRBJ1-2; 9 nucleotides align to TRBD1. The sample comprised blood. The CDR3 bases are TGTGCCAGCAGTGAACAATTCTTAGCGAGGACAGGGGATTCCTATGGCCACACCTTC. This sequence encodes CASSEQFLARTGDSYGHTF.